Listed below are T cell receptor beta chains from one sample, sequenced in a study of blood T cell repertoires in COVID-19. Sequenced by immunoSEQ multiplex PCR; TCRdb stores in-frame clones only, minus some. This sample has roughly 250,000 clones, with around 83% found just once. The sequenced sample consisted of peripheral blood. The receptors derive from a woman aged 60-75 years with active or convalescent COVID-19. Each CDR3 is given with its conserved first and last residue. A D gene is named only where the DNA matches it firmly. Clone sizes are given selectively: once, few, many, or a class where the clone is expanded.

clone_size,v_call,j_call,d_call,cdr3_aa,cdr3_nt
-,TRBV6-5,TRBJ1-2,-,CASRRDPLDGYTF,TGTGCCAGCAGGCGGGACCCCCTCGACGGCTACACCTTC
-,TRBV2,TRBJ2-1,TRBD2,CASTGGGKPYNEQFF,TGTGCCAGCACCGGCGGGGGGAAACCTTACAATGAGCAGTTCTTC
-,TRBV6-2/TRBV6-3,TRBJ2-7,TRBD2,CASSLAGTAGQYF,TGTGCCAGCAGCTTAGCGGGGACCGCTGGGCAGTACTTC
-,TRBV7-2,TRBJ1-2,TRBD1,CASSLGQGAYGYTF,TGTGCCAGCAGCCTCGGACAGGGAGCTTATGGCTACACCTTC
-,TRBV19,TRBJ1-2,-,CASSINGRGGGYTF,TGTGCCAGTAGTATCAATGGCAGGGGTGGCGGCTACACCTTC
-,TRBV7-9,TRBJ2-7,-,CASSLRGNEQYF,TGTGCCAGCAGCTTACGAGGGAACGAGCAGTACTTC
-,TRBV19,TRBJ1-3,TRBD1,CASHRGSTGNTIYF,TGTGCCAGTCACAGGGGTAGTACTGGAAACACCATATATTTT
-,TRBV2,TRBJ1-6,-,CASSSLRGNSPLHF,TGTGCCAGCAGTAGCTTGAGAGGGAATTCACCCCTCCACTTT
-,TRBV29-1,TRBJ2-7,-,CSVARARGPSYEQYF,TGCAGCGTTGCGCGGGCCAGGGGTCCATCCTACGAGCAGTACTTC
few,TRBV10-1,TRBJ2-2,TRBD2,CASSEQRGVGELFF,TGCGCCAGCAGTGAACAGCGGGGAGTCGGGGAGCTGTTTTTT
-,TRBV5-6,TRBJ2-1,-,CASSLEGSDTYNEQFF,TGTGCCAGCAGCTTGGAAGGAAGCGATACCTACAATGAGCAGTTCTTC
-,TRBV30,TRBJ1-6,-,CAWSVQDYNSPLHF,TGTGCCTGGAGTGTTCAGGATTATAATTCACCCCTCCACTTT
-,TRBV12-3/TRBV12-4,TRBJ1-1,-,CASSFMRTEAFF,TGTGCCAGCAGTTTTATGCGGACTGAAGCTTTCTTT
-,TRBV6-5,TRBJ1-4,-,CASKQWGEHEKLFF,TGTGCCAGCAAACAATGGGGAGAGCATGAAAAACTGTTTTTT
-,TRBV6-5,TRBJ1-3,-,CASSPLTGGGNTIYF,TGTGCCAGCAGCCCACTGACGGGAGGTGGAAACACCATATATTTT
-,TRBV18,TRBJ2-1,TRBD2,CASSPSGDEQFF,TGTGCCAGCTCACCGAGCGGGGATGAGCAGTTCTTC
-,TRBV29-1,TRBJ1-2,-,CSARTGGEDYGYTF,TGCAGCGCCCGGACGGGGGGAGAGGACTATGGCTACACCTTC
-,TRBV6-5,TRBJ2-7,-,CASTDWGDSYEQYF,TGTGCCAGCACCGACTGGGGGGACTCCTACGAGCAGTACTTC
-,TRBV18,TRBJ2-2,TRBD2,CASSPRGSGLSNTGELFF,TGTGCCAGCTCACCTCGGGGTAGCGGGCTTTCGAACACCGGGGAGCTGTTTTTT
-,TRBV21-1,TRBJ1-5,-,CASSKVQGISNQPQHF,TGTGCCAGCAGCAAAGTTCAGGGGATTAGCAATCAGCCCCAGCATTTT
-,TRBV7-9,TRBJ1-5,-,CASSLGEGQPQHF,TGTGCCAGCAGCTTGGGGGAGGGTCAGCCCCAGCATTTT
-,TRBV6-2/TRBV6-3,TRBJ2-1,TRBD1,CASSFRTGKNEQFF,TGTGCCAGCAGTTTCCGGACAGGGAAAAACGAGCAGTTCTTC
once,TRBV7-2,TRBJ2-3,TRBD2,CASGSAGGPTDTQYF,TGTGCCAGCGGCTCAGCGGGGGGGCCGACAGATACGCAGTATTTT
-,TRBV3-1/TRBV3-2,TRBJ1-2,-,CASSQRGAGGGYTF,TGTGCCAGCAGCCAAAGAGGGGCCGGGGGTGGCTACACCTTC
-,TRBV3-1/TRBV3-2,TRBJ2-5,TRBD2,CASSRMRGGLETQYF,TGTGCCAGCAGTCGAATGCGGGGGGGCTTGGAGACCCAGTACTTC
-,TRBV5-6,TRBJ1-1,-,CASSLGHQAFF,TGTGCCAGCAGCTTGGGGCATCAAGCTTTCTTT
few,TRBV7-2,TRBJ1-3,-,CASSSELISGNTIYF,TGTGCCAGCAGCTCCGAACTGATCTCTGGAAACACCATATATTTT
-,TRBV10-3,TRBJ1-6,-,CAIRTGPAMSLHF,TGTGCCATCAGAACAGGGCCAGCGATGTCCCTCCACTTT
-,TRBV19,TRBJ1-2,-,CASSPGGVYGYTF,TGTGCCAGTAGCCCGGGGGGGGTTTATGGCTACACCTTC
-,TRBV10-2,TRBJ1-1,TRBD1,CASSDLGQGENTEAFF,TGCGCCAGCAGTGATCTAGGGCAGGGGGAGAACACTGAAGCTTTCTTT
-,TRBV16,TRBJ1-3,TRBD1,CASSQIGDSSGNTIYF,TGTGCCAGCAGCCAAATCGGGGACAGTTCTGGAAACACCATATATTTT
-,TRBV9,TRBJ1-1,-,CASSVERYTEAFF,TGTGCCAGCAGCGTAGAACGGTACACTGAAGCTTTCTTT
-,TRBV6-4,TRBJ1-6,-,CASKDSLRGPLHF,TGTGCCAGCAAAGACTCCCTACGGGGGCCCCTCCACTTT
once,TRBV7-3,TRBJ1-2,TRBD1,CASSLPRDRGGYGYTF,TGTGCCAGCAGTTTACCCCGGGACAGGGGCGGCTATGGCTACACCTTC
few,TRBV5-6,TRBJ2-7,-,CASSLSWVRGYEQYF,TGTGCCAGCAGCCTTAGCTGGGTTCGGGGTTACGAGCAGTACTTC
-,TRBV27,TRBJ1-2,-,CASSFGRGTNYGYTF,TGTGCCAGCAGTTTCGGCCGGGGAACTAACTATGGCTACACCTTC
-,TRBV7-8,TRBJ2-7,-,CASSLTVQQYF,TGTGCCAGCAGCTTAACAGTCCAGCAGTACTTC
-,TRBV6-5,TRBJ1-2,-,CASSSTTGFYGYTF,TGTGCCAGCAGTAGTACGACAGGTTTCTATGGCTACACCTTC
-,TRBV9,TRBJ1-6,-,CASSPRQVNSPLHF,TGTGCCAGCAGCCCAAGGCAGGTGAATTCACCCCTCCACTTT
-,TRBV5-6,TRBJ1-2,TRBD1,CASSQLTGINNYNYGYTF,TGTGCCAGCAGCCAACTGACAGGGATCAACAACTATAACTATGGCTACACCTTC
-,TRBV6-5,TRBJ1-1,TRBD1,CASSPPGDRTEAFF,TGTGCCAGCAGTCCTCCGGGGGACAGGACTGAAGCTTTCTTT
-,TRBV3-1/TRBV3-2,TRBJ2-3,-,CASSQHRSPGLTDTQYF,TGTGCCAGCAGCCAACATCGGTCTCCGGGATTAACAGATACGCAGTATTTT
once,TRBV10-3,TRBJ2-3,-,CAISELGAPTDTQYF,TGTGCCATCAGTGAGTTAGGGGCCCCCACAGATACGCAGTATTTT
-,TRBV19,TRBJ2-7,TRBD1,CASSSSRDRGRYEQYF,TGTGCCAGTAGTTCCAGCAGAGACAGGGGGCGCTACGAGCAGTACTTC
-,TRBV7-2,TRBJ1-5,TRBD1,CASSSTGGINQPQHF,TGTGCCAGCAGCTCGACAGGGGGCATCAATCAGCCCCAGCATTTT
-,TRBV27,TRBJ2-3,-,CASRAGLRVDTQYF,TGTGCCAGCAGGGCGGGCCTCCGTGTAGATACGCAGTATTTT
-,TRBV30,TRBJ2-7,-,CAWRRGFEQYF,TGTGCCTGGAGAAGGGGTTTTGAGCAGTACTTC
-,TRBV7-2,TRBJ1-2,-,CASSLSSRGYGYTF,TGTGCCAGCAGCTTAAGCAGCCGCGGCTATGGCTACACCTTC
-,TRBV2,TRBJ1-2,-,CASSERERDSAF,TGTGCCAGCAGTGAGAGGGAAAGGGATTCAGCCTTC
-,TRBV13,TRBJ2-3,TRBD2,CASSFPSGETDTQYF,TGTGCCAGCAGCTTTCCTAGCGGGGAAACAGATACGCAGTATTTT
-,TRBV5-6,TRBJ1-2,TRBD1,CASSRGTGGRPNYGYTF,TGTGCCAGCAGCCGCGGGACAGGGGGCCGCCCTAACTATGGCTACACCTTC
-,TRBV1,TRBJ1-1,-,CTSSQGEGNTEAFF,TGCACCAGCAGCCAGGGTGAGGGGAACACTGAAGCTTTCTTT